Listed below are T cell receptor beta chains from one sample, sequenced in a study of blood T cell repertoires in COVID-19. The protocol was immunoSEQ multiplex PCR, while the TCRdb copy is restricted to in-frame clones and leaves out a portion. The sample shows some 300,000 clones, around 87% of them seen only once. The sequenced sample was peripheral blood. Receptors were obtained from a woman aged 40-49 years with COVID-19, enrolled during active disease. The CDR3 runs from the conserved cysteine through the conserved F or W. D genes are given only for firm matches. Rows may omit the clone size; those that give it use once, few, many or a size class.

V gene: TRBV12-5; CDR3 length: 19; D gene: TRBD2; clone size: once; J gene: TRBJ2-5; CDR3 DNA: TGTGCTAGTGGTTTGGTAAACGTCCCGACTAGCGGAAAGGCAGAGACCCAGTACTTC; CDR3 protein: CASGLVNVPTSGKAETQYF
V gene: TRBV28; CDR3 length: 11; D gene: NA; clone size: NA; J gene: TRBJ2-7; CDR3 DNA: TGTGCCAGCAGGTCTATTTACGAGCAGTACTTC; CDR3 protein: CASRSIYEQYF
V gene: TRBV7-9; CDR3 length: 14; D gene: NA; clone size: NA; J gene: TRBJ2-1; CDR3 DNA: TGTGCCAGCAGCTTCTCCTCCCTCGGCAATGAGCAGTTCTTC; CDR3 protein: CASSFSSLGNEQFF
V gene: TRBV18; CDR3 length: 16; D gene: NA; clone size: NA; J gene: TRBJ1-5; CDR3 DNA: TGTGCCAGCTCACCCCTCCAGGGGATAGGCAATCAGCCCCAGCATTTT; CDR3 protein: CASSPLQGIGNQPQHF
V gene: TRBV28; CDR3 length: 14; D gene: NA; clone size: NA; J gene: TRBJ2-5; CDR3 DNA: TGTGCCAGCAGTTTAATAGCGACCCAAGAGACCCAGTACTTC; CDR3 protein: CASSLIATQETQYF
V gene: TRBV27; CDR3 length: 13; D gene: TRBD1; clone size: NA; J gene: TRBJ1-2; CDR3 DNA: TGTGCCAGTTCGTCCACAGGGGGCTATGGCTACACCTTC; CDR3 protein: CASSSTGGYGYTF
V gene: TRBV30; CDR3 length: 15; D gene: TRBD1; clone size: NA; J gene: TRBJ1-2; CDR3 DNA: TGTGCCTGGAGTGAGGGACCCCGGACAGGGGATGGCTACACCTTC; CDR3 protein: CAWSEGPRTGDGYTF
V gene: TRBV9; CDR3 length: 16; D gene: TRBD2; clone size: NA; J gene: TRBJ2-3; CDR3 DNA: TGTGCCAGCAGCGTAGTTGGCGGGGGGGCCTTAGATACGCAGTATTTT; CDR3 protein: CASSVVGGGALDTQYF
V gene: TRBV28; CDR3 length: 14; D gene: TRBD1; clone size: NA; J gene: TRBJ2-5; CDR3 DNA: TGTGCCAGCAGTTCCCTCAGGGGGCAAGAGACCCAGTACTTC; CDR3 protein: CASSSLRGQETQYF
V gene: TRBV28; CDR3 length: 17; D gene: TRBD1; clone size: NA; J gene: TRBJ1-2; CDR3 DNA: TGTGCCAGCAGTTTGACGGGACAGGGGGCGCTGGGCTATGGCTACACCTTC; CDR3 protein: CASSLTGQGALGYGYTF
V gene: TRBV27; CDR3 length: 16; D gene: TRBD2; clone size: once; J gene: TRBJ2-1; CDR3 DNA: TGTGCCAGCAGCTCTCGGGGGACTAGCGGCTACAATGAGCAGTTCTTC; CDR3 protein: CASSSRGTSGYNEQFF
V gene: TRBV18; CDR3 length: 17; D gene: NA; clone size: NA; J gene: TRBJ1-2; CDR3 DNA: TGTGCCAGCTCAAGTTCTGGCCAGGTCTCTCCTAACTATGGCTACACCTTC; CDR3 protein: CASSSSGQVSPNYGYTF
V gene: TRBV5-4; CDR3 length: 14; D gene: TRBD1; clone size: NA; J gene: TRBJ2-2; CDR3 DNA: TGTGCCAGCACCGACAGGGGGAACACCGGGGAGCTGTTTTTT; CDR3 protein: CASTDRGNTGELFF
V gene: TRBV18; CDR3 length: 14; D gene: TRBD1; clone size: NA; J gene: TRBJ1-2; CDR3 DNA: TGTGCCAGCTCACCACCATTACAGGGGGCCGGCTACACCTTC; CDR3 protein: CASSPPLQGAGYTF
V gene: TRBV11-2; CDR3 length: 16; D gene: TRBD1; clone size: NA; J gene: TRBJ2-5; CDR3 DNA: TGTGCCAGCAGCCTTTCCGGGACAGGGGTCCAAGAGACCCAGTACTTC; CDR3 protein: CASSLSGTGVQETQYF
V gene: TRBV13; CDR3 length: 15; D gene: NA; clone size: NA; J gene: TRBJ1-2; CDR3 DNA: TGTGCCAGCAGCCTCGGACAGATGTTGGGCTATGGCTACACCTTC; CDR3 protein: CASSLGQMLGYGYTF
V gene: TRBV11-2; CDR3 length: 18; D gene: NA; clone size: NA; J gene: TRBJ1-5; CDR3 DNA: TGTGCCAGCAGCTTAGAACCAAGAGGGATAGAAAGCAATCAGCCCCAGCATTTT; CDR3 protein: CASSLEPRGIESNQPQHF
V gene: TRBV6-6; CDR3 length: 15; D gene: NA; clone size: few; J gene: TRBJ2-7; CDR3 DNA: TGTGCCAGCAGTTCCCCGTTTCTTAACTCCTACGAGCAGTACTTC; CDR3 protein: CASSSPFLNSYEQYF
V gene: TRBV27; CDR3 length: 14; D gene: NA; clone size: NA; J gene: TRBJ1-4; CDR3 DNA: TGTGCCAGCAGCCTACAGGGCCGACATGAAAAACTGTTTTTT; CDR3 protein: CASSLQGRHEKLFF
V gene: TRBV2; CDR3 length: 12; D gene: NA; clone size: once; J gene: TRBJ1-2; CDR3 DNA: TGTGCCAGCACCGAGGGTGGTAAGGGCTACACCTTC; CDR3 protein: CASTEGGKGYTF
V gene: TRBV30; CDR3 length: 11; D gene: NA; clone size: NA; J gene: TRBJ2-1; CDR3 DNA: TGTGCCTGGAGTAGGGGGTGGGAGCAGTTCTTC; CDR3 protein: CAWSRGWEQFF
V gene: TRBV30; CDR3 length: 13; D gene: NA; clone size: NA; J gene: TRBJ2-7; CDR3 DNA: TGTGCCTGGAGCCTACCCTTCCTCTACGAGCAGTACTTC; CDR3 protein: CAWSLPFLYEQYF
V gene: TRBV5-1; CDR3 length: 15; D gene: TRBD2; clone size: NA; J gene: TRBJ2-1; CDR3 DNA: TGCGCCAGCAGCGCTAGCGGGAGAGAGGGAAATGAGCAGTTCTTC; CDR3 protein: CASSASGREGNEQFF
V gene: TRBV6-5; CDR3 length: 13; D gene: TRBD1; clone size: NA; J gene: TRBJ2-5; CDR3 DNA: TGTGCCAGCAGGGACAGGGGGCACGAGACCCAGTACTTC; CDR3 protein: CASRDRGHETQYF
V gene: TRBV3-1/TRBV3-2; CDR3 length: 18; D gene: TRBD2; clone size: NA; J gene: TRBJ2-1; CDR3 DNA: TGTGCCAGCAGCCTTTTACCTACCGGGACTAGCGGTAGGAATGAGCAGTTCTTC; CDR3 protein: CASSLLPTGTSGRNEQFF
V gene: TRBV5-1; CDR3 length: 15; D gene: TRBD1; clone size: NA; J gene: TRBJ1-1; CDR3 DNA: TGCGCCAGCAGCACGCTACAGGGGATAGGCACTGAAGCTTTCTTT; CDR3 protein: CASSTLQGIGTEAFF